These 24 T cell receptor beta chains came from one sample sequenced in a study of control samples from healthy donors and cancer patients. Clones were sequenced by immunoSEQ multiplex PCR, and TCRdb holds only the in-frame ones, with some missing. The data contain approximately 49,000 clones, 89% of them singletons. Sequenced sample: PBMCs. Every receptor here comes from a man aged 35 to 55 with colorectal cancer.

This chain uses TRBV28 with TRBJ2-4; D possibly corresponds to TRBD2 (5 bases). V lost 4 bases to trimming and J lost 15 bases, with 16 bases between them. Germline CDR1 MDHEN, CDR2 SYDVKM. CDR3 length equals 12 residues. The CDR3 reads CASSSGLALPYF. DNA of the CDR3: TGTGCCAGCAGTTCCGGACTGGCACTCCCGTACTTC.

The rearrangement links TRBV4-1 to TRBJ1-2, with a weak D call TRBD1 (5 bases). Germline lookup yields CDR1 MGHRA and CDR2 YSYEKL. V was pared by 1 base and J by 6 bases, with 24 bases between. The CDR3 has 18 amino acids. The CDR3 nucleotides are TGCGCCAGCAGCCAAGTTTTAAGGACAACTGACCGAGGGCATGGCTACACCTTC. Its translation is CASSQVLRTTDRGHGYTF.

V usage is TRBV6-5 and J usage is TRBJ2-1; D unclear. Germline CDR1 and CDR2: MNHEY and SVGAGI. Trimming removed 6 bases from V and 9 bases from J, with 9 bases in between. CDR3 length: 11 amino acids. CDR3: CASRTAVEQFF. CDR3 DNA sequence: TGTGCCAGCAGGACGGCCGTTGAGCAGTTCTTC.

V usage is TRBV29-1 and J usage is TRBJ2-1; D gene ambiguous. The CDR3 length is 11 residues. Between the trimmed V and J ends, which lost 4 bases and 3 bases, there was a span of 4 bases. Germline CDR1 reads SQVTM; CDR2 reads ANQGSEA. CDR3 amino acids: CSVAGYNEQFF. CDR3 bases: TGCAGCGTTGCCGGCTACAATGAGCAGTTCTTC.

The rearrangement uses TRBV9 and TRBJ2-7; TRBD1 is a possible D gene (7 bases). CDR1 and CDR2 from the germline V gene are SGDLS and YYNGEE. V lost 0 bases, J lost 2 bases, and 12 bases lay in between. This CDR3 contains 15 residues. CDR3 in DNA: TGTGCCAGCAGCGTAGCCGCAGGGGGGCCCTACGAGCAGTACTTC. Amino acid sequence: CASSVAAGGPYEQYF.

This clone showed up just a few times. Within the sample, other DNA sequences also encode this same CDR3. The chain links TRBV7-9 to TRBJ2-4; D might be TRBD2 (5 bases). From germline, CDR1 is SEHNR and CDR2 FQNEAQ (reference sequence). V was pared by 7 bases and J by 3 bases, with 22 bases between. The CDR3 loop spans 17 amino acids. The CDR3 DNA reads TGTGCCAGCACCTCGCTAGCAGGCCGAGGAAGCAAAAACATTCAGTACTTC. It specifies CASTSLAGRGSKNIQYF. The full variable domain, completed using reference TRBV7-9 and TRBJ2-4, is DTGVSQNPRHKITKRGQNVTFRCDPISEHNRLYWYRQTLGQGPEFLTYFQNEAQLEKSRLLSDRFSAERPKGSFSTLEIQRTEQGDSAMYLCASTSLAGRGSKNIQYFGAGTRLSVL.

The CDR3 sequence is CASSRTYEQYF. DNA for the CDR3: TGTGCCAGCAGCCGCACCTACGAGCAGTACTTC. The chain combines TRBV12-3 or TRBV12-4 with TRBJ2-7; D gene ambiguous. V lost 6 bases and J lost 2, with 5 bases in between. This CDR3 has 11 amino acids.

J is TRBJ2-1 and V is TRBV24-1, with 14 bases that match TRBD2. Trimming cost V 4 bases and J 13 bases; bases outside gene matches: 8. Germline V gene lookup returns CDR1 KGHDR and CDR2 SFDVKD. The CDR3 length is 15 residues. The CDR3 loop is CATSEYGLAGGGQFF. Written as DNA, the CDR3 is TGTGCCACCAGTGAATATGGACTAGCGGGAGGAGGACAGTTCTTC.

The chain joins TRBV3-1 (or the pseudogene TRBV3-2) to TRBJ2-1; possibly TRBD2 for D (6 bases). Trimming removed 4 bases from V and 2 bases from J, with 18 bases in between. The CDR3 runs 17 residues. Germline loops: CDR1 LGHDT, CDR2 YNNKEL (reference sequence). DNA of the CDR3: TGTGCCAGCAGCCCTACCCGAGAAGCGGGTGCCTACAATGAGCAGTTCTTC. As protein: CASSPTREAGAYNEQFF.

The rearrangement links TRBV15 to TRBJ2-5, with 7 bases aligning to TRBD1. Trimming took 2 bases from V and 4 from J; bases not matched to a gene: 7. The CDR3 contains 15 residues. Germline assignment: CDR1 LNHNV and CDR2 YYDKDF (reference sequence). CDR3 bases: TGTGCCACCAGCAGACCTCGACAGGGATCAGAGACCCAGTACTTC. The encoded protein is CATSRPRQGSETQYF.

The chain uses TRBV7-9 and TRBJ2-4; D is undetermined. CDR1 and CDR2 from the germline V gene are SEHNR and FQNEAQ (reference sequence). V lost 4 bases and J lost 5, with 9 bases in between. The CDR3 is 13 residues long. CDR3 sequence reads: CASSSRGENIQYF. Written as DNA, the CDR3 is TGTGCCAGCAGCTCGCGAGGCGAAAACATTCAGTACTTC.

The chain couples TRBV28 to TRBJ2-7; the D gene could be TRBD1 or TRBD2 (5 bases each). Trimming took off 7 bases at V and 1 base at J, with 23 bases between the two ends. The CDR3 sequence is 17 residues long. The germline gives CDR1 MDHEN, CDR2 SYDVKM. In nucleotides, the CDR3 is TGTGCCAGCACCCCTAACCCCCCGGGACCAACATCCTACGAGCAGTACTTC. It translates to CASTPNPPGPTSYEQYF.

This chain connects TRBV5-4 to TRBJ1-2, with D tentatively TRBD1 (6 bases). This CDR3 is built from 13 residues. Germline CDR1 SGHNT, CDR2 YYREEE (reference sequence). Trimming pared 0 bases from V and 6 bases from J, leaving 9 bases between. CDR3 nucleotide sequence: TGTGCCAGCAGCTTGGTGGGGGCGCATGGCTACACCTTC. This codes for CASSLVGAHGYTF.

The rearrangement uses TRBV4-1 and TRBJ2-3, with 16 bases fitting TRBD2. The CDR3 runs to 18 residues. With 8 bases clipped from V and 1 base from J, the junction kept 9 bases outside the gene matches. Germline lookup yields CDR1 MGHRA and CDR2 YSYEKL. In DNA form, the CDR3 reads TGCGCCAGCGCACCGGGACTAGCGGGAGGGATGGGCACAGATACGCAGTATTTT. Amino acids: CASAPGLAGGMGTDTQYF.

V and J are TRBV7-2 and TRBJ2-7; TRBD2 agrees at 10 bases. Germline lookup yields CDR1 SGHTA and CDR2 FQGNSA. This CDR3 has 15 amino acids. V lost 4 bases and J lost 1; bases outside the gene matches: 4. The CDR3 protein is CASSSGLAVSYEQYF. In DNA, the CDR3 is TGTGCCAGCAGCTCTGGACTAGCGGTGTCCTACGAGCAGTACTTC.

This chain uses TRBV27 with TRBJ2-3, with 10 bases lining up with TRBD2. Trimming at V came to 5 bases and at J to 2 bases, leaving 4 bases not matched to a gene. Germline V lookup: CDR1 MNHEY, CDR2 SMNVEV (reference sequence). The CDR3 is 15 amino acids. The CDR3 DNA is TGTGCCAGCAGTGAACTAGCGGGACTCACAGATACGCAGTATTTT. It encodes CASSELAGLTDTQYF.

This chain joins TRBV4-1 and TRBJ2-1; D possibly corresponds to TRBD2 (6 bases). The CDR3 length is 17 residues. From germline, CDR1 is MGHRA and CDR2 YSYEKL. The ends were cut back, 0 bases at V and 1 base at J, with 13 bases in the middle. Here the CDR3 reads CASSQERRRGSYNEQFF. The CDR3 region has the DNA TGCGCCAGCAGCCAAGAGAGACGGAGGGGATCCTACAATGAGCAGTTCTTC.

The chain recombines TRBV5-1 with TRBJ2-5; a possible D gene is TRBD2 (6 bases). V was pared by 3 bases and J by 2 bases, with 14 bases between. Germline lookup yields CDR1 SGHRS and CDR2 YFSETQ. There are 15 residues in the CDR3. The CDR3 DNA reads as TGCGCCAGCAGCTACCAGGCGGGGTCTCAAGAGACCCAGTACTTC. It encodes CASSYQAGSQETQYF.

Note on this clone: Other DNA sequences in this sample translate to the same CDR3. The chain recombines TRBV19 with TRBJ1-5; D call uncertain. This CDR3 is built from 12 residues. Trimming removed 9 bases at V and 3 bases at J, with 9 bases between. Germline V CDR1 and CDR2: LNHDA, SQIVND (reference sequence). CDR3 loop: CASSRNNQPQHF. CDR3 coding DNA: TGTGCCAGCAGCCGAAACAATCAGCCCCAGCATTTT.

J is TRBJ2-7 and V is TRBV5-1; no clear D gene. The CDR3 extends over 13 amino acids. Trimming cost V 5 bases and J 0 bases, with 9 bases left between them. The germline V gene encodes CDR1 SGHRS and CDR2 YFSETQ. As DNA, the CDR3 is TGCGCCAGCAGATTAGTGGGCTCCTACGAGCAGTACTTC. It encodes CASRLVGSYEQYF.

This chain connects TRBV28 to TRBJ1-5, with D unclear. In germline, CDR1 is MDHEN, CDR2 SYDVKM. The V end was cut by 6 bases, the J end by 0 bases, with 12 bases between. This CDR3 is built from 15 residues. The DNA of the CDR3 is TGTGCCAGCAGAAGAGGGAGGAATAGCAATCAGCCCCAGCATTTT. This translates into CASRRGRNSNQPQHF.

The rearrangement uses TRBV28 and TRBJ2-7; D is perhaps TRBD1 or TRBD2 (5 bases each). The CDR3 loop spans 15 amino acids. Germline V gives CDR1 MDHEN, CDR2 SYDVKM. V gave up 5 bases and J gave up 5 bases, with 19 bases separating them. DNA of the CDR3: TGTGCCAGCAGTCCGGGGCTAACCTCAATCAACGAGCAGTACTTC. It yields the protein CASSPGLTSINEQYF.

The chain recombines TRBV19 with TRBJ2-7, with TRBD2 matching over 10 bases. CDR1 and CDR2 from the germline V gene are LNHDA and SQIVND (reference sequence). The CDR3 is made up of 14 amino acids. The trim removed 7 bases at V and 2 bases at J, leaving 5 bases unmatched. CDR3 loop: CASKVAGGTYEQYF. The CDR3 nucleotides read TGTGCCAGTAAGGTAGCGGGAGGCACCTACGAGCAGTACTTC.

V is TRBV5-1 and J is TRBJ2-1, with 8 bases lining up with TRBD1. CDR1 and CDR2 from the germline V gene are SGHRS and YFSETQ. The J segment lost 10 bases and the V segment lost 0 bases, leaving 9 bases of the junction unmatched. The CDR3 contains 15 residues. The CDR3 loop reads CASSLGQGHRWEQFF. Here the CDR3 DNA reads TGCGCCAGCAGCTTGGGACAGGGGCACCGTTGGGAGCAGTTCTTC.